This is a list of T cell receptor beta chains from one sample in a study of blood T cell repertoires in COVID-19. Sequencing was performed with immunoSEQ multiplex PCR; in TCRdb, only in-frame clones are kept and a portion is missing. The sample consists of around 300,000 clones, approximately 91% of them appearing once. Specimen: peripheral blood. The receptors shown here come from a woman aged 40 to 49 who had recovered from COVID-19. Both conserved end residues are part of each CDR3. D genes are given only for firm matches. Size tells how often a clone was seen (once, few, many) or the class of an expanded clone, and some rows leave it out.

cdr3_nt: TGTGCCAGCAGCTCAGGGGTAACCAATCAGCCCCAGCATTTT; cdr3_aa: CASSSGVTNQPQHF; clone_size: -; v_call: TRBV2; d_call: -; j_call: TRBJ1-5
cdr3_nt: TGTGCCAGCAGACTCTCTTACAGAAACTCCTACGAGCAGTACTTC; cdr3_aa: CASRLSYRNSYEQYF; clone_size: -; v_call: TRBV11-2; d_call: -; j_call: TRBJ2-7
cdr3_nt: TGTGCCAGCAGCTTGTGGGGACAGGGTAATGAAAAACTGTTTTTT; cdr3_aa: CASSLWGQGNEKLFF; clone_size: -; v_call: TRBV5-6; d_call: TRBD1; j_call: TRBJ1-4
cdr3_nt: TGTGCCAGCAGCCCTGGGACTAGCCAAATTTTAAACATTCAGTACTTC; cdr3_aa: CASSPGTSQILNIQYF; clone_size: -; v_call: TRBV11-2; d_call: TRBD2; j_call: TRBJ2-4
cdr3_nt: TGTGCCAGCACTCCGGGACACGAAACGGTCTTGCGCGGGCAGTACTTC; cdr3_aa: CASTPGHETVLRGQYF; clone_size: -; v_call: TRBV28; d_call: -; j_call: TRBJ2-7
cdr3_nt: TGTGCCAGCAGTGACTCGAACAGCGGCCAAGCCTACAATGAGCAGTTCTTC; cdr3_aa: CASSDSNSGQAYNEQFF; clone_size: -; v_call: TRBV6-4; d_call: -; j_call: TRBJ2-1
cdr3_nt: TGTGCCAGCAGACCGGGACAGGGGGCCAATGAGCAGTTCTTC; cdr3_aa: CASRPGQGANEQFF; clone_size: -; v_call: TRBV6-5; d_call: TRBD1; j_call: TRBJ2-1
cdr3_nt: TGTGCCAGCAGCCAAACTGACAGTTCGCTCAGAAACACCATATATTTT; cdr3_aa: CASSQTDSSLRNTIYF; clone_size: -; v_call: TRBV14; d_call: -; j_call: TRBJ1-3
cdr3_nt: TGTGCCAGCAGTTTAGACCGGGACAGGGATGAAAAACTGTTTTTT; cdr3_aa: CASSLDRDRDEKLFF; clone_size: -; v_call: TRBV27; d_call: TRBD1; j_call: TRBJ1-4
cdr3_nt: TGTGCCAGCAGCTTAAGAGGGGGCGGGACCGGGGAGCTGTTTTTT; cdr3_aa: CASSLRGGGTGELFF; clone_size: -; v_call: TRBV7-3; d_call: TRBD1; j_call: TRBJ2-2
cdr3_nt: TGTGCCAGCAGCCCCCGACTAGCGGGAGATGAGCAGTTCTTC; cdr3_aa: CASSPRLAGDEQFF; clone_size: -; v_call: TRBV13; d_call: TRBD2; j_call: TRBJ2-1
cdr3_nt: TGTGCCAGCCCCGGGACAGGGGGCGGAAGGGGACAGCCCCAGCATTTT; cdr3_aa: CASPGTGGGRGQPQHF; clone_size: -; v_call: TRBV27; d_call: TRBD1; j_call: TRBJ1-5
cdr3_nt: TGTGCCAGCAGCCTGGGACAGTCCCAAGAGACCCAGTACTTC; cdr3_aa: CASSLGQSQETQYF; clone_size: once; v_call: TRBV3-1/TRBV3-2; d_call: TRBD1; j_call: TRBJ2-5
cdr3_nt: TGTGCCAGCAGCCCCCCCAGCGTTGATGAGCAGTTCTTC; cdr3_aa: CASSPPSVDEQFF; clone_size: -; v_call: TRBV9; d_call: -; j_call: TRBJ2-1
cdr3_nt: TGTGCCAGCAGACGACAGTCCAATGAGCAGTTCTTC; cdr3_aa: CASRRQSNEQFF; clone_size: -; v_call: TRBV5-6; d_call: -; j_call: TRBJ2-1
cdr3_nt: TGCGCCAGCCCCCAGTACGAACCCACAAAGTACTTC; cdr3_aa: CASPQYEPTKYF; clone_size: -; v_call: TRBV23-1; d_call: -; j_call: TRBJ2-7
cdr3_nt: TGTGCCAGCAGCTTAGGAACTAGCGGGAGTGGGACCCCTCGAGATACGCAGTATTTT; cdr3_aa: CASSLGTSGSGTPRDTQYF; clone_size: -; v_call: TRBV7-2; d_call: TRBD2; j_call: TRBJ2-3
cdr3_nt: TGTGCCAGCAGCTTGGGACTAGAAGCGGAGACCCAGTACTTC; cdr3_aa: CASSLGLEAETQYF; clone_size: -; v_call: TRBV7-2; d_call: TRBD2; j_call: TRBJ2-5
cdr3_nt: TGTGCCAGCAGCAAAGCGCTTTCCAGGAGCGGGATCGGGGAGACCCAGTACTTC; cdr3_aa: CASSKALSRSGIGETQYF; clone_size: -; v_call: TRBV21-1; d_call: -; j_call: TRBJ2-5
cdr3_nt: TGTGCCAGGACAGCCTCCTACAATGAGCAGTTCTTC; cdr3_aa: CARTASYNEQFF; clone_size: -; v_call: TRBV27; d_call: -; j_call: TRBJ2-1
cdr3_nt: TGTGCCACTGGACAGGGGATGGCCACTGAAGCTTTCTTT; cdr3_aa: CATGQGMATEAFF; clone_size: -; v_call: TRBV27; d_call: TRBD1; j_call: TRBJ1-1
cdr3_nt: TGTGCCAGCAGACCCGGGGTAGCCGGATTTACCTACGAGCAGTACTTC; cdr3_aa: CASRPGVAGFTYEQYF; clone_size: -; v_call: TRBV11-3; d_call: -; j_call: TRBJ2-7
cdr3_nt: TGTGCCACCGGGACCCCGGCGCAGCGGGGCCCGGATGAGCAGTTCTTC; cdr3_aa: CATGTPAQRGPDEQFF; clone_size: -; v_call: TRBV24-1; d_call: TRBD2; j_call: TRBJ2-1
cdr3_nt: TGTGCCAGCACTTCGAGGGGGGGCCCGGGCGAGCAGTACTTC; cdr3_aa: CASTSRGGPGEQYF; clone_size: -; v_call: TRBV27; d_call: -; j_call: TRBJ2-7
cdr3_nt: TGTGCCAGCAGGAAGACAGGGGCGTACGTCCCCCAGTACTTC; cdr3_aa: CASRKTGAYVPQYF; clone_size: -; v_call: TRBV27; d_call: TRBD1; j_call: TRBJ2-7
cdr3_nt: TGTGCTAGCAGCCCCCTCGGGACAGGGGAGGAAGCTTTCTTT; cdr3_aa: CASSPLGTGEEAFF; clone_size: -; v_call: TRBV7-7; d_call: TRBD1; j_call: TRBJ1-1
cdr3_nt: TGTGCCAGCAGCCAAGATGGGGACAGTAACATTCAGTACTTC; cdr3_aa: CASSQDGDSNIQYF; clone_size: few; v_call: TRBV3-1/TRBV3-2; d_call: TRBD1; j_call: TRBJ2-4
cdr3_nt: TGCGCCAGCAGCCGGACTAGCGGGATCATCACCGGGGAGCTGTTTTTT; cdr3_aa: CASSRTSGIITGELFF; clone_size: -; v_call: TRBV10-1; d_call: TRBD2; j_call: TRBJ2-2
cdr3_nt: TGTGCCAGCAGCTCAACAGGGGTGGGTCAGCCCCAGCATTTT; cdr3_aa: CASSSTGVGQPQHF; clone_size: -; v_call: TRBV7-9; d_call: TRBD1; j_call: TRBJ1-5
cdr3_nt: TGCGCCAGCAGCCAAGATCTTCCTAGCAGCTCCTACGAGCAGTACTTC; cdr3_aa: CASSQDLPSSSYEQYF; clone_size: -; v_call: TRBV4-1; d_call: -; j_call: TRBJ2-7
cdr3_nt: TGTGCCAGCAGGCCACAGGGGGCGGAAAACACTGAAGCTTTCTTT; cdr3_aa: CASRPQGAENTEAFF; clone_size: -; v_call: TRBV2; d_call: TRBD1; j_call: TRBJ1-1
cdr3_nt: TGTGCCTGGAGCAGGACTAGCGGGAGTAAAGATACGCAGTATTTT; cdr3_aa: CAWSRTSGSKDTQYF; clone_size: once; v_call: TRBV30; d_call: TRBD2; j_call: TRBJ2-3
cdr3_nt: TGCAGCGTTGAACCCAGGGGGCATACCGGGGAGCTGTTTTTT; cdr3_aa: CSVEPRGHTGELFF; clone_size: -; v_call: TRBV29-1; d_call: TRBD1; j_call: TRBJ2-2
cdr3_nt: TGTGCCAGCAGCCAAGAAGGAGATGGCTCACCCCTCCACTTT; cdr3_aa: CASSQEGDGSPLHF; clone_size: -; v_call: TRBV3-1/TRBV3-2; d_call: -; j_call: TRBJ1-6
cdr3_nt: TGTGCCAGCTCACCACCCGGGGCCAGACAGGGGAACACTGAAGCTTTCTTT; cdr3_aa: CASSPPGARQGNTEAFF; clone_size: -; v_call: TRBV18; d_call: TRBD1; j_call: TRBJ1-1
cdr3_nt: TGTGCCAGCAGCCTTGGACTAGCGGTATACAATGAGCAGTTCTTC; cdr3_aa: CASSLGLAVYNEQFF; clone_size: -; v_call: TRBV9; d_call: TRBD2; j_call: TRBJ2-1
cdr3_nt: TGTGCCAGTAGTCTCCAGCGGGAAGGCTACGAGCAGTACTTC; cdr3_aa: CASSLQREGYEQYF; clone_size: -; v_call: TRBV19; d_call: TRBD2; j_call: TRBJ2-7
cdr3_nt: TGTGCCAGTAGGATGACAGGGGGCTATGGCTACACCTTC; cdr3_aa: CASRMTGGYGYTF; clone_size: -; v_call: TRBV19; d_call: TRBD1; j_call: TRBJ1-2
cdr3_nt: TGCGCCAGCAGCTTGGGACAGGACTCCGAAAAACTGTTTTTT; cdr3_aa: CASSLGQDSEKLFF; clone_size: -; v_call: TRBV5-1; d_call: -; j_call: TRBJ1-4
cdr3_nt: TGTGCCAGCAGACCAGACAAGCCCAATGAGCAGTTCTTC; cdr3_aa: CASRPDKPNEQFF; clone_size: -; v_call: TRBV2; d_call: -; j_call: TRBJ2-1
cdr3_nt: TGTGCCAGCAGTTTACAGGGGGCCTCAGATACGCAGTATTTT; cdr3_aa: CASSLQGASDTQYF; clone_size: -; v_call: TRBV28; d_call: TRBD1; j_call: TRBJ2-3
cdr3_nt: TGTGCCAGCAGTGCGGGGATCGGCCGCTACGAGCAGTACTTC; cdr3_aa: CASSAGIGRYEQYF; clone_size: -; v_call: TRBV27; d_call: -; j_call: TRBJ2-7
cdr3_nt: TGTGCCAGCAGATATCCAGGGTTTTATGGCTACACCTTC; cdr3_aa: CASRYPGFYGYTF; clone_size: -; v_call: TRBV28; d_call: -; j_call: TRBJ1-2
cdr3_nt: TGCGCCAGCAGCCCGGGGGGGACAGGGAACCCCGGGGAGCTGTTTTTT; cdr3_aa: CASSPGGTGNPGELFF; clone_size: -; v_call: TRBV5-1; d_call: -; j_call: TRBJ2-2
cdr3_nt: TGTGCCAGCAGTTCAGGAACAGGGCTTTCTAACTATGGCTACACCTTC; cdr3_aa: CASSSGTGLSNYGYTF; clone_size: -; v_call: TRBV28; d_call: -; j_call: TRBJ1-2
cdr3_nt: TGTGCCAGCAGCTTAACATTGGACGGGGGTGAGCAGTTCTTC; cdr3_aa: CASSLTLDGGEQFF; clone_size: -; v_call: TRBV5-5; d_call: -; j_call: TRBJ2-1
cdr3_nt: TGTGCCATCAGATCCGGGACAGGGCTCCGTGACGAGCAGTACTTC; cdr3_aa: CAIRSGTGLRDEQYF; clone_size: -; v_call: TRBV10-3; d_call: TRBD1; j_call: TRBJ2-7
cdr3_nt: TGTGCCAGCAGCGTAATAGCTAGCGGGGGCACCGGGGAGCTGTTTTTT; cdr3_aa: CASSVIASGGTGELFF; clone_size: -; v_call: TRBV3-1/TRBV3-2; d_call: TRBD2; j_call: TRBJ2-2
cdr3_nt: TGTGCCATCCCAACCTCCAACAGGCGCAATCAGCCCCAGCATTTT; cdr3_aa: CAIPTSNRRNQPQHF; clone_size: -; v_call: TRBV6-5; d_call: -; j_call: TRBJ1-5
cdr3_nt: TGTGCCACCAGTGATGCCCTGGGCGGGAGCTCCTACAATGAGCAGTTCTTC; cdr3_aa: CATSDALGGSSYNEQFF; clone_size: once; v_call: TRBV24-1; d_call: TRBD2; j_call: TRBJ2-1
cdr3_nt: TGTGCCAGCAGCCAAGGTGTTCCAGGGAACGGCAATCAGCCCCAGCATTTT; cdr3_aa: CASSQGVPGNGNQPQHF; clone_size: -; v_call: TRBV3-1/TRBV3-2; d_call: -; j_call: TRBJ1-5
cdr3_nt: TGTGCCATCAGTGAAGGGACTAGTGTTTCCTACGAGCAGTACTTC; cdr3_aa: CAISEGTSVSYEQYF; clone_size: -; v_call: TRBV10-3; d_call: TRBD2; j_call: TRBJ2-7
cdr3_nt: TGTGCCAGTAGTATCCTCGGACTAGCCGGCGAGCAGTTCTTC; cdr3_aa: CASSILGLAGEQFF; clone_size: -; v_call: TRBV19; d_call: TRBD2; j_call: TRBJ2-1
cdr3_nt: TGTGCCAGCAGCTTGGGGGGGACAGTTAACTATGGCTACACCTTC; cdr3_aa: CASSLGGTVNYGYTF; clone_size: -; v_call: TRBV5-5; d_call: TRBD1; j_call: TRBJ1-2
cdr3_nt: TGTGCCAGCAGCCCCGGACTAGGAGGCAATGAGCAGTTCTTC; cdr3_aa: CASSPGLGGNEQFF; clone_size: -; v_call: TRBV11-3; d_call: TRBD2; j_call: TRBJ2-1
cdr3_nt: TGTGCCAGCAGTTTGAAAGGGGCCTACGAGCAGTACTTC; cdr3_aa: CASSLKGAYEQYF; clone_size: -; v_call: TRBV27; d_call: -; j_call: TRBJ2-7
cdr3_nt: TGCGCCAGCAGCGTACTAGCGAACTACGAGCAGTACTTC; cdr3_aa: CASSVLANYEQYF; clone_size: -; v_call: TRBV4-1; d_call: TRBD2; j_call: TRBJ2-7
cdr3_nt: TGTGCCAGTAGTACGATCTGGACTAGCGGGAGGGCCACCTACTCCTACAATGAGCAGTTCTTC; cdr3_aa: CASSTIWTSGRATYSYNEQFF; clone_size: -; v_call: TRBV19; d_call: TRBD2; j_call: TRBJ2-1
cdr3_nt: TGTGCCAGCAGCTTAGGTTTGACGGGAGTTTACAATGAGCAGTTCTTC; cdr3_aa: CASSLGLTGVYNEQFF; clone_size: -; v_call: TRBV7-9; d_call: -; j_call: TRBJ2-1